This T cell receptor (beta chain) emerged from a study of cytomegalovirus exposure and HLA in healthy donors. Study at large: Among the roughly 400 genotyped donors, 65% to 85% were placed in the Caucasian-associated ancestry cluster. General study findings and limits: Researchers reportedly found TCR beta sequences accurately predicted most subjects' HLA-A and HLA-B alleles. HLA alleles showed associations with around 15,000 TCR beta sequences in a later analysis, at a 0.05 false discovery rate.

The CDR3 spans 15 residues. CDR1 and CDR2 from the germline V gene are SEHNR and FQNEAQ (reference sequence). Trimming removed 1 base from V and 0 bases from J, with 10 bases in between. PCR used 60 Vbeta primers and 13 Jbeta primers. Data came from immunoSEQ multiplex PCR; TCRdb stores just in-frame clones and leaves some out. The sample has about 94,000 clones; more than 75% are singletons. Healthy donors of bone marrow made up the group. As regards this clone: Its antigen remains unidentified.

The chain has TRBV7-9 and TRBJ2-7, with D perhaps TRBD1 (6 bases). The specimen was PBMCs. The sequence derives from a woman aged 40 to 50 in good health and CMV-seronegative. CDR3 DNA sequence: TGTGCCAGCAGCTTAGTAGGGGGTAGCTCCTACGAGCAGTACTTC. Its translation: CASSLVGGSSYEQYF.